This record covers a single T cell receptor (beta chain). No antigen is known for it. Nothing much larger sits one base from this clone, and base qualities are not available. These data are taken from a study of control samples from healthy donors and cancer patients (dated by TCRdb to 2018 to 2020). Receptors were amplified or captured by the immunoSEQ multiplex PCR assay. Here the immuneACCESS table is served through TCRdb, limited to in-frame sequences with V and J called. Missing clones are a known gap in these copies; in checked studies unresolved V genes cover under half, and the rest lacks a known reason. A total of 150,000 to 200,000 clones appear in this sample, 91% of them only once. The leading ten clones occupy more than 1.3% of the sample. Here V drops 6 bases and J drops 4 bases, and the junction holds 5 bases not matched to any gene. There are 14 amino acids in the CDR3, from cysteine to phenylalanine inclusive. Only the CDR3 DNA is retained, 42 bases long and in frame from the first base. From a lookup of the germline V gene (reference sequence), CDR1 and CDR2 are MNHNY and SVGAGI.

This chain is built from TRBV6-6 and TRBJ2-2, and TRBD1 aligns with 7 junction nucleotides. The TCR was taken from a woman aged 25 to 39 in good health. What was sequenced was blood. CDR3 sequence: CASRDRVGTGELFF. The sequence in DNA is TGTGCCAGCAGAGACAGGGTCGGCACCGGGGAGCTGTTTTTT.